Shown below are 26 T cell receptor beta chains from a single sample sequenced in a study of neurological immune-mediated disorders. TCRdb recomputed calls from the 5' RACE reads with MiXCR, one row per CDR3 protein. Counted here are some 79,000 distinct CDR3 sequences, less than 15% occurring once; the ten biggest clones make up approximately 6.8%. What was sequenced was PBMCs. These receptors all come from a woman aged 45-59 years in good health.

This clonotype was counted at least ten times. The genes are TRBV5-5 and TRBJ2-1; 7 bases map to TRBD2. The CDR3 runs to 14 residues. Per germline, CDR1 SGHKS and CDR2 YYEKEE (reference sequence). The V segment lost 0 bases and the J segment 7 bases; nucleotides outside the gene matches: 4. This CDR3 reads CASSLDWRGNEQFF. CDR3 DNA: TGTGCCAGCAGCTTGGATTGGCGGGGGAATGAGCAGTTCTTC. The whole variable domain, remainder taken from reference TRBV5-5 and TRBJ2-1, is DAGVTQSPTHLIKTRGQQVTLRCSPISGHKSVSWYQQVLGQGPQFIFQYYEKEERGRGNFPDRFSARQFPNYSSELNVNALLLGDSALYLCASSLDWRGNEQFFGPGTRLTVL.

Ten or more counts support this clonotype. The rearrangement links TRBV12-3 or TRBV12-4 to TRBJ1-6; 8 nucleotides line up with TRBD1. This CDR3 spans 14 amino acids. V shed 7 bases and J 7 bases; nucleotides not matched to a gene: 6. CDR3 residues: CASTRTGTNSPLHF. CDR3 sequence (DNA): TGTGCCAGCACCAGGACAGGGACCAATTCACCCCTCCACTTT.

This clonotype was recorded at least ten times. V gene TRBV11-3 combines with J gene TRBJ2-3; D is perhaps TRBD1 or TRBD2 (5 bases each). Germline CDR1 is SGHNT and CDR2 is YENEEA. V lost 1 base to trimming and J lost 3 bases, with 8 bases between them. This CDR3 spans 14 amino acids. CDR3: CASSLGGDTDTQYF. The CDR3 coding sequence is TGTGCCAGCAGCTTAGGAGGGGATACAGATACGCAGTATTTT.

This clonotype was counted ten times or more. The chain carries TRBV20-1 and TRBJ2-1; TRBD1 or TRBD2 may be the D gene (5 bases each). This CDR3 has 14 residues. Germline-derived CDR1 and CDR2 are DFQATT and SNEGSKA (reference sequence). Trimming took 5 bases from V and 6 from J, leaving 17 bases between them. The CDR3 coding sequence is TGCAGTGCTGGCCCGGCGGGTAGGGGCAATGAGCAGTTCTTC. Protein sequence: CSAGPAGRGNEQFF.

This clonotype was seen ten or more times. The chain links TRBV5-1 to TRBJ2-2, with a tentative D call TRBD2 (5 bases). The CDR3 has 14 residues. Trimming removed 6 bases from V and 1 base from J, with 10 bases in between. Per the germline V gene, CDR1 is SGHRS and CDR2 is YFSETQ. CDR3 in amino acids: CASKGSENTGELFF. The CDR3 coding sequence is TGCGCCAGCAAGGGTAGCGAGAACACCGGGGAGCTGTTTTTT.

This clonotype was detected ten times or more. V and J are TRBV9 and TRBJ2-2; D is uncertain. In germline, CDR1 is SGDLS, CDR2 YYNGEE. There are 14 residues in the CDR3. The ends were cut back, 2 bases at V and 3 bases at J, with 8 bases in the middle. In DNA form, the CDR3 reads TGTGCCAGCAGCGTGGTCAAAGACACCGGGGAGCTGTTTTTT. It codes for CASSVVKDTGELFF.

In this sample, this clonotype turned up a few times. This chain uses TRBV20-1 with TRBJ1-2, with D maybe TRBD1 (5 bases). CDR1 DFQATT and CDR2 SNEGSKA come from the germline V gene (reference sequence). V was trimmed by 6 bases and J by 1 base, leaving 15 bases between them. The CDR3 runs 14 residues. The CDR3 spells CSAGAAGINYGYTF. CDR3 sequence (DNA): TGCAGTGCCGGGGCGGCAGGGATTAACTATGGCTACACCTTC.

As to this clonotype: As the CDR3 is not closed by the conserved phenylalanine or tryptophan, this likely results from a read error. In DNA form, the CDR3 reads TGTGCCAGCTCACCACAGGGGGCCGGCTCCTACGAGCAGTACTTA. Translation: CASSPQGAGSYEQYL. This sequence joins TRBV18 and TRBJ2-7; 7 bases map to TRBD1. Trimming cost V 1 base and J 0 bases; bases outside gene matches: 3. CDR1 is KGHSH, CDR2 LQKENI, per germline. CDR3 length: 15 residues.

This clonotype occurred many times. This chain connects TRBV7-2 to TRBJ2-1; 7 bases map to TRBD2. The CDR3 has 15 residues. In germline, CDR1 is SGHTA, CDR2 FQGNSA. Trimming took 5 bases from V and 0 from J; bases not matched to a gene: 4. The CDR3 nucleotides read TGTGCCAGCAGCGCAGCGGGAAGCTCCTACAATGAGCAGTTCTTC. Translation: CASSAAGSSYNEQFF.

This clonotype came up many times. The chain is built from TRBV28 and TRBJ2-1; maybe TRBD2 (7 bases). The CDR3 contains 15 residues. V was cut by 6 bases and J by 1 base, with 13 bases left in between. The germline V gene encodes CDR1 MDHEN and CDR2 SYDVKM. CDR3 sequence reads: CASRLGGHSYNEQFF. CDR3 nucleotides: TGTGCCAGCAGGCTGGGGGGGCATTCCTACAATGAGCAGTTCTTC.

The sample holds many counts of this clonotype. The genes are TRBV5-8 and TRBJ1-5; D is unclear. Germline-derived CDR1 and CDR2 are SGHTS and YDEGEE. Trimming cost V 2 bases and J 2 bases, with 11 bases left between them. The CDR3 extends over 15 amino acids. CDR3 protein: CASSLTMMGNQPQHF. CDR3 coding DNA: TGTGCCAGCAGCTTAACTATGATGGGCAATCAGCCCCAGCATTTT.

This clonotype appeared many times. The chain carries TRBV5-1 and TRBJ1-3, with 7 bases identical to TRBD1. V lost 3 bases, J lost 0 bases, and 0 bases stayed unmatched. The CDR3 is 14 amino acids. In germline, CDR1 is SGHRS, CDR2 YFSETQ. Here the CDR3 reads CASSWTGSGNTIYF. DNA of the CDR3: TGCGCCAGCAGCTGGACAGGCTCTGGAAACACCATATATTTT.

Ten or more counts support this clonotype. The chain has TRBV14 and TRBJ2-2; D not resolved. The germline V and J ends were trimmed by 1 base and 2 bases, with 8 bases remaining between them. CDR1 is SGHDN, CDR2 FVKESK, per germline. The CDR3 runs 15 residues. CDR3 sequence reads: CASSQVHSNTGELFF. In nucleotides, the CDR3 is TGTGCCAGCAGCCAAGTACATTCTAACACCGGGGAGCTGTTTTTT.

This clonotype was seen many times. The chain links TRBV20-1 to TRBJ1-6; D ambiguous. The CDR3 has 13 residues. The V end was cut by 3 bases, the J end by 9 bases, with 12 bases between. Germline CDR1 reads DFQATT; CDR2 reads SNEGSKA (reference sequence). The CDR3 nucleotides read TGCAGTGCTAGCAGTGGGTGGGGTTCACCCCTCCACTTT. Its protein product is CSASSGWGSPLHF.

In this sample, this clonotype turned up many times. The chain carries TRBV7-2 and TRBJ1-5, with no clear D. The CDR3 has 14 amino acids. Trimming took off 1 base at V and 1 base at J, with 5 bases between the two ends. CDR1 is SGHTA, CDR2 FQGNSA, per germline. The CDR3 DNA sequence: TGTGCCAGCAGCTTAGACGGGAGCAATCAGCCCCAGCATTTT. Translating it yields CASSLDGSNQPQHF. Looking up the rest from reference TRBV7-2 and TRBJ1-5 gives the full variable domain: GAGVSQSPSNKVTEKGKDVELRCDPISGHTALYWYRQSLGQGLEFLIYFQGNSAPDKSGLPSDRFSAERTGGSVSTLTIQRTQQEDSAVYLCASSLDGSNQPQHFGDGTRLSIL.

The chain has TRBV20-1 and TRBJ2-3, with 8 nucleotides matching TRBD2. Per the germline V gene, CDR1 is DFQATT and CDR2 is SNEGSKA (reference sequence). CDR3 length: 14 amino acids. Losses at the gene ends were 6 bases for V and 6 bases for J; bases not matched to a gene: 11. CDR3: CSARTSRFSDTQYF. DNA of the CDR3: TGCAGTGCCAGGACTAGCAGGTTTTCGGATACGCAGTATTTT.

V and J are TRBV6-1 and TRBJ1-5; TRBD1 might be the D (5 bases). Germline V gene sequence: CDR1 MNHNS, CDR2 SASEGT. The CDR3 loop spans 13 amino acids. The germline V and J ends were trimmed by 3 bases and 6 bases, with 9 bases remaining between them. The CDR3 DNA follows: TGTGCCAGCAGTGACACTCAGGGTCAGCCCCAGCATTTT. Translated, it gives CASSDTQGQPQHF.

This clonotype came up a few times. The chain carries TRBV25-1 and TRBJ2-3; 9 bases line up with TRBD2. Germline trimming cut 8 bases from V and 7 bases from J; bases unmatched to any gene: 13. CDR3 length: 15 amino acids. CDR1 and CDR2 from the germline V gene are MGHDK and SYGVNS. This CDR3 is CASANPGLATYTQYF. CDR3 DNA sequence: TGTGCCAGCGCAAATCCGGGACTAGCTACATATACGCAGTATTTT. Full variable domain (remainder filled in from reference TRBV25-1 and TRBJ2-3): EADIYQTPRYLVIGTGKKITLECSQTMGHDKMYWYQQDPGMELHLIHYSYGVNSTEKGDLSSESTVSRIRTEHFPLTLESARPSHTSQYLCASANPGLATYTQYFGPGTRLTVL.

This clonotype was detected many times. The rearrangement joins TRBV7-8 to TRBJ2-7; D call uncertain. Germline V CDR1 and CDR2: SGHVS, FQNEAQ. V gave up 0 bases and J gave up 6 bases, with 9 bases separating them. The CDR3 runs 13 residues. CDR3 nucleotide sequence: TGTGCCAGCAGCTTAGCGGGCGGATTCGAGCAGTACTTC. Its translation is CASSLAGGFEQYF.

This clonotype was seen repeatedly, ten times or more. The chain combines TRBV7-9 with TRBJ2-6; a weak D match, TRBD1 (6 bases). CDR3 length equals 14 residues. V lost 5 bases and J 2 bases, leaving 7 bases between the germline ends. Germline assignment: CDR1 SEHNR and CDR2 FQNEAQ (reference sequence). The CDR3 region is CASSRTAGANVLTF. Written as DNA, the CDR3 is TGTGCCAGCAGCAGGACAGCTGGGGCCAACGTCCTGACTTTC. Drawing the rest from reference TRBV7-9 and TRBJ2-6, the complete variable domain is DTGVSQNPRHKITKRGQNVTFRCDPISEHNRLYWYRQTLGQGPEFLTYFQNEAQLEKSRLLSDRFSAERPKGSFSTLEIQRTEQGDSAMYLCASSRTAGANVLTFGAGSRLTVL.

This clonotype occurred many times. The chain has TRBV20-1 and TRBJ1-6; D is undetermined. Trimming pared 6 bases from V and 0 bases from J, leaving 9 bases between. Germline V gene lookup returns CDR1 DFQATT and CDR2 SNEGSKA (reference sequence). This CDR3 spans 14 amino acids. In DNA, the CDR3 is TGCAGTGCCGAGTGGGGCTCCTATAATTCACCCCTCCACTTT. This gives the protein CSAEWGSYNSPLHF.

The sample holds a few counts of this clonotype. This chain joins TRBV7-8 and TRBJ2-3; 10 bases line up with TRBD2. CDR3 size: 16 residues. Germline loops: CDR1 SGHVS, CDR2 FQNEAQ. The junction had 9 bases not matched to a gene; V was cut back by 4 bases and J by 5 bases. The CDR3 loop is CASSSTAGGTIDTQYF. CDR3 in DNA: TGTGCCAGCAGCTCGACAGCGGGGGGGACTATAGATACGCAGTATTTT. Complete variable domain (other parts from reference TRBV7-8 and TRBJ2-3): GAGVSQSPRYKVAKRGQDVALRCDPISGHVSLFWYQQALGQGPEFLTYFQNEAQLDKSGLPSDRFFAERPEGSVSTLKIQRTQQEDSAVYLCASSSTAGGTIDTQYFGPGTRLTVL.

This clonotype was seen repeatedly, ten times or more. The chain couples TRBV11-2 to TRBJ1-4; D perhaps matches TRBD1 (6 bases). The germline V and J ends were trimmed by 6 bases and 8 bases, with 16 bases remaining between them. Looked up from germline, CDR1 is SGHAT and CDR2 is FQNNGV. CDR3 length: 14 amino acids. The CDR3 DNA reads as TGTGCCAGCAGTCACAGGGTAGTAGGGGAAAAACTGTTTTTT. It yields the protein CASSHRVVGEKLFF.

This clonotype came up once. At one end, the junction sequence differs from germline, possibly due to a read error. The rearrangement joins TRBV9 to TRBJ2-1, with D perhaps matching TRBD1 or TRBD2 (6 bases each). Germline V CDR1 and CDR2: SGDLS, YYNGEE. This CDR3 has 13 residues. The CDR3 DNA reads as TGTACCAGCAGCGTAAGGGGGGCTGACCTACTGTTCTTC. As protein: CTSSVRGADLLFF.

This clonotype has a single count. The J gene is TRBJ2-1, the V gene TRBV24-1, with D uncertain. V was clipped by 1 base and J by 12 bases, with 6 bases between them. Germline assignment: CDR1 KGHDR and CDR2 SFDVKD. CDR3 length equals 11 residues. CDR3 in DNA: TGTGCCACCAGTGATTTAGTGTTGCAGTTCTTC. Its protein product is CATSDLVLQFF.

For the CDR3, the DNA is TGTGCCAGCAGCTCAGCGGGGGGGCGTGGGGGCGCAGATACGCAGTATTTT. This sequence encodes CASSSAGGRGGADTQYF. This sequence joins TRBV7-2 and TRBJ2-3, with 10 bases identical to TRBD2. Germline V gene lookup returns CDR1 SGHTA and CDR2 FQGNSA. V shed 4 bases and J 4 bases; nucleotides not matched to a gene: 11. CDR3 length: 17 amino acids.